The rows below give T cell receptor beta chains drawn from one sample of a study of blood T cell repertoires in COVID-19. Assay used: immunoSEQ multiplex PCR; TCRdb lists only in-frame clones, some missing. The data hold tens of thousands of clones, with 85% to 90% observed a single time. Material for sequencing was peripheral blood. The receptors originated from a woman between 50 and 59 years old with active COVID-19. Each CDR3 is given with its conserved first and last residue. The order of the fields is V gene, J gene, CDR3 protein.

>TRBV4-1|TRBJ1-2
CASSQVWQGSRYTF
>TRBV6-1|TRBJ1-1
CASSEPGGNTEAFF
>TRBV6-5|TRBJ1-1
CASSYSMGAREAFF
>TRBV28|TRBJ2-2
CASSRSGSGTGELFF
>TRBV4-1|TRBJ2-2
CASSQTASENTGELFF
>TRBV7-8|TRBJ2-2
CASSSDSPGELFF
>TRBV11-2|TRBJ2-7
CASSYGLATYYEQYF
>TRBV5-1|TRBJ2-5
CASSLDRGEETQYF
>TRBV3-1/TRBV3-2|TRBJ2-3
CASSQWTSGRAPDTQYF
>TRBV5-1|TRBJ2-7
CASSTGTASYEQYF
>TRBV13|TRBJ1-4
CASSSGLNNEKLFF
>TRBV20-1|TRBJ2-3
CSLPRSYTQYF
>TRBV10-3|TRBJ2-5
CAISVGASGTQETQYF
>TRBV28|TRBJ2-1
CASRSGTSENEQFF
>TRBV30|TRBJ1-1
CAWRHLDRGNTEAFF
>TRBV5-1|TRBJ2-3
CASSFTDTQYF
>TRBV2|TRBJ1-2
CASSVTGNYGYTF
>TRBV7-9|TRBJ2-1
CASSSSGSGNEQFF
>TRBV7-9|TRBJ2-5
CASDRLQETQYF
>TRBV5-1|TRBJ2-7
CASSRISGSYEQYF
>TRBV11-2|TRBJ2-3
CASSLAGDYVDTQYF
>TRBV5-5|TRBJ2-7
CASSPGGEEQYF
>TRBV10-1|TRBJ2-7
CASGFRDRGFYEQYF
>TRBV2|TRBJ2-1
CASRASGSGAGNEQFF
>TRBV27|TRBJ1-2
CASSLSRNYGYTF
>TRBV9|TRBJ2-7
CASSVGQGLDEQYF
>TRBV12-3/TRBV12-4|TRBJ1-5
CASSYTVNQPQHF
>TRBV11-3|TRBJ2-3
CASSRGTGGTDTQYF
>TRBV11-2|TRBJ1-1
CASSLGQGSTEAFF
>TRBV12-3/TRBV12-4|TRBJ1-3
CASVQTGNTIYF
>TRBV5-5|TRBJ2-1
CASSLASPRQSYNEQFF
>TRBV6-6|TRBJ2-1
CASTRGQGATYNEQFF
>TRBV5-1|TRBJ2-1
CASSSDRHNEQFF
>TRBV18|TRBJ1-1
CASSPGTGVNTEAFF
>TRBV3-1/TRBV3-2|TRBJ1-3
CASSHFSGNTIYF
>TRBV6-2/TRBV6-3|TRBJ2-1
CASSLASGYNEQFF
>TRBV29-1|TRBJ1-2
CSVVDRGIVDGYTF
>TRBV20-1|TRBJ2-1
CSASIAVTGYEQFF
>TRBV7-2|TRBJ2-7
CASSLNGQGPYEQYF
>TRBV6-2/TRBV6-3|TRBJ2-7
CASSYTSGITYEQYF
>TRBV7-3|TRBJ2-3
CASSLTSGTTDTQYF
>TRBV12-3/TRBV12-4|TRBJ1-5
CASSQGVPWPQHF
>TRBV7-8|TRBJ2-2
CASSPDSYTGELFF